The next 21 T cell receptor beta chains were all read from a single sample in a study of Ad26.COV2.S vaccination and SARS-CoV-2 variants. Treatment reported: roughly 19 received Ad26.COV2.S at low or high dose, single or two shots; about 5 received placebo; per-sample allocation not given. Each sample was drawn 63 days after the first injection (of vaccine or placebo). Libraries were prepared by immunoSEQ multiplex PCR; TCRdb keeps only in-frame clonotypes and omits some of them. The profile covers around 350,000 clones, with more than 75% appearing a single time and 3% to 4% taken by the ten largest. Sequenced here: peripheral blood, sampled in a trial of Ad26.COV2.S vaccine versus placebo. These receptor sequences come from a person aged 18-60 years who received the Ad26.COV2.S COVID-19 vaccine or a placebo.

This chain uses TRBV10-1 with TRBJ1-1, with TRBD1 matching 8 bases. The germline gives CDR1 WNHNN, CDR2 SYGVQD (reference sequence). This CDR3 contains 15 residues. V lost 5 bases to trimming and J lost 0 bases; unmatched junction nucleotides: 5. CDR3 in DNA: TGCGCCAGCAGTTCAGGGGGCTCGATGAACACTGAAGCTTTCTTT. Its translation is CASSSGGSMNTEAFF.

This chain connects TRBV7-8 to TRBJ1-6; TRBD1 matches 11 bases. The CDR3 contains 19 residues. Germline trimming cut 0 bases from V and 1 base from J; bases unmatched to any gene: 5. The germline gives CDR1 SGHVS, CDR2 FQNEAQ. The DNA for the CDR3 is TGTGCCAGCAGCTTAGCTTGGACAGGGGGCTCGTCCTATAATTCACCCCTCCACTTT. This gives the protein CASSLAWTGGSSYNSPLHF.

This chain connects TRBV11-2 to TRBJ2-3; the match to TRBD2 covers 10 bases. With 5 bases clipped from V and 2 bases from J, the junction kept 4 bases outside the gene matches. This CDR3 region has 15 residues. Germline V gives CDR1 SGHAT, CDR2 FQNNGV. The CDR3 here is CASSTGTSDTDTQYF. CDR3 sequence (DNA): TGTGCCAGCAGCACCGGGACTAGCGACACAGATACGCAGTATTTT.

The V and J genes are TRBV7-9 and TRBJ1-2, with D possibly being TRBD1 (6 bases). Germline lookup yields CDR1 SEHNR and CDR2 FQNEAQ (reference sequence). The CDR3 has 15 amino acids. Trimming shortened V by 1 base and J by 4 bases, and 13 bases separated the two germline ends. The CDR3 sequence: CASSLGATGLYGYTF. The CDR3 DNA reads TGTGCCAGCAGCTTAGGAGCAACAGGGCTCTATGGCTACACCTTC.

The V call is TRBV12-3 or TRBV12-4, the J call TRBJ1-2; D is unclear. Trimming stripped 6 bases from V and 5 bases from J, with 10 bases between. The CDR3 is made up of 12 amino acids. CDR3 sequence: CASSPAMYGYTF. The CDR3 coding sequence is TGTGCCAGCAGCCCGGCAATGTATGGCTACACCTTC.

The V gene is TRBV14, the J gene TRBJ2-1; D call uncertain. Germline V gives CDR1 SGHDN, CDR2 FVKESK. The CDR3 has 11 amino acids. Trimming took off 8 bases at V and 6 bases at J, with 8 bases between the two ends. CDR3 coding DNA: TGTGCCAGCCCCGCGGTCAATGAGCAGTTCTTC. It specifies CASPAVNEQFF.

The rearrangement joins TRBV11-2 to TRBJ2-1; D possibly corresponds to TRBD1 (5 bases). Deletions cut 3 bases from V and 0 bases from J, with 12 bases between. The CDR3 spans 16 residues. Per the germline V gene, CDR1 is SGHAT and CDR2 is FQNNGV. In nucleotides, the CDR3 is TGTGCCAGCAGCTTCAGGGAAACGAGCTCCTACAATGAGCAGTTCTTC. Translation: CASSFRETSSYNEQFF.

This chain joins TRBV6-1 and TRBJ1-5; D remains unclear. With 0 bases removed from V and 1 base from J, the gap between germline ends came to 4 bases. This CDR3 is 14 amino acids long. From germline, CDR1 is MNHNS and CDR2 SASEGT. CDR3: CASSEARSNQPQHF. In DNA form, the CDR3 reads TGTGCCAGCAGTGAAGCACGGAGCAATCAGCCCCAGCATTTT.

V and J are TRBV6-6 and TRBJ2-1; maybe TRBD2 (6 bases). CDR1 and CDR2 from the germline V gene are MNHNY and SVGAGI (reference sequence). The CDR3 extends over 15 amino acids. V was pared by 3 bases and J by 5 bases, with 14 bases between. CDR3 region: CASSYRRGPDNEQFF. The DNA of the CDR3 is TGTGCCAGCAGTTATAGGAGGGGTCCGGACAATGAGCAGTTCTTC.

This clone was seen a few times. The rearrangement links TRBV9 to TRBJ2-3, with TRBD2 identical over 7 bases. Trimming removed 3 bases from V and 2 bases from J; junction bases left unmatched: 6. CDR1 is SGDLS, CDR2 YYNGEE, per germline. This CDR3 is 15 amino acids long. Here the CDR3 DNA reads TGTGCCAGCAGCGACGCTAGCGGATACACAGATACGCAGTATTTT. Translated, it gives CASSDASGYTDTQYF.

The chain has TRBV6-5 and TRBJ2-2; 8 bases align to TRBD1. The CDR3 sequence is 15 residues long. V lost 6 bases and J lost 0; bases outside the gene matches: 3. Germline CDR1 and CDR2: MNHEY and SVGAGI. CDR3 region: CASRRTGTNTGELFF. The CDR3 DNA reads TGTGCCAGCAGAAGGACAGGGACGAACACCGGGGAGCTGTTTTTT.

The rearrangement joins TRBV18 to TRBJ2-1; TRBD2 agrees at 7 bases. Germline CDR1 KGHSH, CDR2 LQKENI. The CDR3 is made up of 15 amino acids. The trim removed 6 bases at V and 8 bases at J, leaving 13 bases unmatched. The CDR3 is CASSPPGGRSDEQFF. CDR3 in DNA: TGTGCCAGCTCTCCTCCTGGCGGGAGAAGCGATGAGCAGTTCTTC.

The rearrangement uses TRBV29-1 and TRBJ2-2; D gene uncertain. The CDR3 runs 14 residues. The V gene's germline CDR1 is SQVTM and CDR2 ANQGSEA. V was cut by 0 bases and J by 3 bases, with 8 bases left in between. The CDR3 DNA follows: TGCAGCGTTGAAGATCACGCGTACACCGGGGAGCTGTTTTTT. Protein sequence: CSVEDHAYTGELFF.

The J gene is TRBJ2-3, the V gene TRBV9; the D gene is possibly TRBD2 (6 bases). The length of the CDR3 is 14 residues. Germline V gene lookup returns CDR1 SGDLS and CDR2 YYNGEE. The ends were cut back, 3 bases at V and 8 bases at J, with 16 bases in the middle. The CDR3 protein is CASSAGDRYGTQYF. CDR3 bases: TGTGCCAGCAGCGCGGGGGACCGGTATGGTACGCAGTATTTT.

This clone was counted once. This chain joins TRBV5-1 and TRBJ2-7, with D possibly matching TRBD1 (6 bases). V lost 2 bases to trimming and J lost 6 bases, with 15 bases between them. Germline lookup yields CDR1 SGHRS and CDR2 YFSETQ. The CDR3 contains 14 residues. DNA of the CDR3: TGCGCCAGCAGCTTTCAGGGGATAGGAAGCGAGCAGTACTTC. It translates to CASSFQGIGSEQYF.

This clone has only a few counts. V and J are TRBV2 and TRBJ2-3; the D gene is possibly TRBD2 (7 bases). Germline V gene data show CDR1 as SNHLY and CDR2 as FYNNEI. Trimming shortened V by 4 bases and J by 0 bases, and 11 bases separated the two germline ends. The CDR3 is 15 amino acids. This chain's CDR3 is CASSARGASTDTQYF. CDR3 nucleotide sequence: TGTGCCAGCAGTGCTCGGGGGGCAAGCACAGATACGCAGTATTTT.

The chain has TRBV5-4 and TRBJ1-2, with TRBD1 matching over 10 bases. The CDR3 is made up of 13 amino acids. The germline V gene encodes CDR1 SGHNT and CDR2 YYREEE (reference sequence). After removal of 4 bases from V and 4 bases from J, the junction contained 1 base not matched to a gene. CDR3 nucleotides: TGTGCCAGCAGCCGGACAGGGGGCTATGGCTACACCTTC. Protein product: CASSRTGGYGYTF. The full variable domain, completed using reference TRBV5-4 and TRBJ1-2, is ETGVTQSPTHLIKTRGQQVTLRCSSQSGHNTVSWYQQALGQGPQFIFQYYREEENGRGNFPPRFSGLQFPNYSSELNVNALELDDSALYLCASSRTGGYGYTFGSGTRLTVV.

V is TRBV19 and J is TRBJ2-5; D is unclear. The CDR3 consists of 13 residues. Trimming stripped 5 bases from V and 3 bases from J, with 10 bases between. Germline V gene data show CDR1 as LNHDA and CDR2 as SQIVND (reference sequence). The CDR3 DNA is TGTGCCAGTAGTTTCCCCAACAAAGAGACCCAGTACTTC. It is translated as CASSFPNKETQYF.

V is TRBV27 and J is TRBJ2-2; TRBD1 agrees at 8 bases. Germline CDR1 MNHEY, CDR2 SMNVEV (reference sequence). The CDR3 is made up of 16 amino acids. Germline trimming cut 1 base from V and 5 bases from J; bases unmatched to any gene: 6. CDR3 loop: CASSLLAGGGTGELFF. Written as DNA, the CDR3 is TGTGCCAGCAGTTTATTGGCAGGGGGCGGGACCGGGGAGCTGTTTTTT.

The gene calls are TRBV14 and TRBJ1-2, with D tentatively TRBD1 (5 bases). CDR3 length equals 16 residues. V lost 1 base and J lost 4, with 16 bases in between. The germline V gene has CDR1 SGHDN and CDR2 FVKESK. The chain's CDR3 is CASSQVPGLRIYGYTF. DNA of the CDR3: TGTGCCAGCAGCCAAGTCCCGGGACTAAGGATCTATGGCTACACCTTC.

The chain couples TRBV12-5 to TRBJ2-3; no clear D gene. Germline values: CDR1 LGHNT, CDR2 FRNRAP. Trimming took 6 bases from V and 2 from J, leaving 12 bases between them. The CDR3 consists of 14 residues. The CDR3 DNA is TGTGCTAGTGGCCGTGACAAGCCCACAGATACGCAGTATTTT. This encodes CASGRDKPTDTQYF.